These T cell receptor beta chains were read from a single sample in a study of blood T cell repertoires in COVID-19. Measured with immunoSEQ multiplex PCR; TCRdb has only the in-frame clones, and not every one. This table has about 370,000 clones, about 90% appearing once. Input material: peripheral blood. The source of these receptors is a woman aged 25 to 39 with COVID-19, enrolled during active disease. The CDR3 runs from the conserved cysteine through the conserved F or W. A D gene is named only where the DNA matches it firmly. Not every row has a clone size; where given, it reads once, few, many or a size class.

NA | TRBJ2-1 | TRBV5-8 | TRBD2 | CASSQPGLAGGSGVNEQFF | TGTGCCAGCAGCCAACCGGGACTAGCGGGAGGAAGTGGGGTAAATGAGCAGTTCTTC
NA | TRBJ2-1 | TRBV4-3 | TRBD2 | CASSQELAGGRDEQFF | TGCGCCAGCAGCCAAGAACTAGCGGGAGGGCGTGATGAGCAGTTCTTC
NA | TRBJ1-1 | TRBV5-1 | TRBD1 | CASSLLTGGSNTEAFF | TGCGCCAGCAGCTTGTTGACAGGGGGCAGCAACACTGAAGCTTTCTTT
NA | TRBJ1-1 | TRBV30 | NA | CAWSQALNTEAFF | TGTGCCTGGAGTCAGGCCCTGAACACTGAAGCTTTCTTT
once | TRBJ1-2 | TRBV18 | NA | CASSPVQFYGYTF | TGTGCCAGCTCACCCGTCCAGTTCTATGGCTACACCTTC
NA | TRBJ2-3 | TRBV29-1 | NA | CSADRTGPSTDTQYF | TGCAGCGCGGACCGTACAGGGCCTAGCACAGATACGCAGTATTTT
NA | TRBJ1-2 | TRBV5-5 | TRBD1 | CASSYGTTGVQGYTF | TGTGCCAGCAGCTACGGGACGACAGGGGTTCAGGGCTACACCTTC
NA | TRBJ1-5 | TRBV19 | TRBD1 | CASTPGGQNQPQHF | TGTGCCAGTACCCCTGGGGGACAGAATCAGCCCCAGCATTTT
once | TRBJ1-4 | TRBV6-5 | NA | CASRPQGFTNEKLFF | TGTGCCAGCAGGCCACAGGGTTTTACTAATGAAAAACTGTTTTTT
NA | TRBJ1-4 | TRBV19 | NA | CASSMGQGNEKLFF | TGTGCCAGTAGTATGGGGCAGGGGAATGAAAAACTGTTTTTT
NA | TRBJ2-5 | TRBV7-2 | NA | CASSLGGPPETQYF | TGTGCCAGCAGCTTAGGGGGCCCGCCAGAGACCCAGTACTTC
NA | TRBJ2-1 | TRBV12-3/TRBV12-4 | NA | CASSLFNEQFF | TGTGCCAGCAGCCTTTTCAATGAGCAGTTCTTC
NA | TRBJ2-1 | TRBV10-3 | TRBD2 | CAISEGFLAGAVNEQFF | TGTGCCATCAGTGAAGGGTTCCTAGCGGGGGCTGTGAATGAGCAGTTCTTC
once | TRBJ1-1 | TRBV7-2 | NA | CASSPGNMNTEAFF | TGTGCCAGCAGCCCGGGGAACATGAACACTGAAGCTTTCTTT
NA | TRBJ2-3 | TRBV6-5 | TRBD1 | CATRLTGQHTDTQYF | TGTGCCACAAGACTCACGGGACAGCACACAGATACGCAGTATTTT
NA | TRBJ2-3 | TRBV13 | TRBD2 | CASSFREGLLDTQYF | TGTGCCAGCAGCTTCAGGGAGGGCCTATTAGATACGCAGTATTTT
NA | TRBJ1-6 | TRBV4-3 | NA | CASSQDQGGNSPLHF | TGCGCCAGCAGCCAAGATCAAGGGGGAAATTCACCCCTCCACTTT
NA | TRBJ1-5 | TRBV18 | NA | CASSETGGFDSNQPQHF | TGTGCCAGCTCAGAAACAGGTGGGTTCGATAGCAATCAGCCCCAGCATTTT
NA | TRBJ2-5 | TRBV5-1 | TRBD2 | CASSPGTSGGGETQYF | TGCGCCAGCAGCCCGGGGACTAGCGGGGGAGGAGAGACCCAGTACTTC
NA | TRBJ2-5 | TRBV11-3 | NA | CASSFGIPIIETQYF | TGTGCCAGCAGCTTCGGGATCCCGATCATCGAGACCCAGTACTTC
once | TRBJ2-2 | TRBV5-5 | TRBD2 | CASSPPTSGSWGELFF | TGTGCCAGCAGCCCCCCAACTAGCGGGAGTTGGGGGGAGCTGTTTTTT
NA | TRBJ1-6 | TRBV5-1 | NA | CASSYLGGENSPLHF | TGCGCCAGCAGCTACCTTGGGGGGGAAAATTCACCCCTCCACTTT
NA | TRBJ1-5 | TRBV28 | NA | CASSQDRHSNQPQHF | TGTGCCAGCAGTCAGGACAGACATAGCAATCAGCCCCAGCATTTT
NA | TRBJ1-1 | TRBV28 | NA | CASSLWISAGTEAFF | TGTGCCAGCAGTTTGTGGATCTCGGCGGGCACTGAAGCTTTCTTT
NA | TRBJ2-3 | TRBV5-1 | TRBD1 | CASSLRDRGIVADTQYF | TGCGCCAGCAGCTTGCGGGACAGGGGGATTGTGGCAGATACGCAGTATTTT
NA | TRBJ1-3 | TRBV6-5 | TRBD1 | CASSLTGASGNTIYF | TGTGCCAGCAGTTTAACAGGGGCCTCTGGAAACACCATATATTTT
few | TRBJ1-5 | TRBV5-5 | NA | CASRLGGDYSNQPQHF | TGTGCCAGCAGGTTAGGAGGGGATTATAGCAATCAGCCCCAGCATTTT
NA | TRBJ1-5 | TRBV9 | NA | CASIGRGGGGDQPQHF | TGTGCCAGCATCGGGCGGGGAGGGGGAGGTGATCAGCCCCAGCATTTT
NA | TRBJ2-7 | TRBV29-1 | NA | CSVVDLGQSSYEQYF | TGCAGCGTTGTCGATCTAGGACAAAGCTCCTACGAGCAGTACTTC
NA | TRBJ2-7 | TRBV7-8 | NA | CASRTGAGDPYEQYF | TGTGCCAGCAGGACCGGGGCAGGGGACCCCTACGAGCAGTACTTC
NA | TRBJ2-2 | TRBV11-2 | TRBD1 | CASSFRGSYGELFF | TGTGCCAGCAGCTTCAGGGGGTCTTACGGGGAGCTGTTTTTT
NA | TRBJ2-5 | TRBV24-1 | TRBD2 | CATTRLAGGTQETQYF | TGTGCCACCACTAGACTAGCGGGAGGGACACAAGAGACCCAGTACTTC
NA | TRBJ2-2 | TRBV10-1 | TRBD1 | CASSESGYRGLTGELFF | TGCGCCAGCAGTGAATCTGGGTACAGGGGGCTGACCGGGGAGCTGTTTTTT
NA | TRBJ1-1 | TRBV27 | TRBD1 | CASRAGGAETEAFF | TGTGCCAGCAGAGCAGGGGGCGCGGAAACTGAAGCTTTCTTT
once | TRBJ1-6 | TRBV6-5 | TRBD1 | CATRGRASYNSPLHF | TGTGCCACCAGGGGGAGGGCCTCCTATAATTCACCCCTCCACTTT
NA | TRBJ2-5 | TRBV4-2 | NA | CASSPKEGGVQETQYF | TGTGCCAGCAGCCCAAAGGAGGGGGGGGTCCAAGAGACCCAGTACTTC
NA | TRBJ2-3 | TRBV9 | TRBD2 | CASTQTAGGITDTQYF | TGTGCCAGCACCCAGACAGCGGGGGGGATCACAGATACGCAGTATTTT
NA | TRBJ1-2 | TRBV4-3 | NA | CASSQGSGGIYGYTF | TGCGCCAGCAGCCAGGGGTCGGGAGGCATCTATGGCTACACCTTC
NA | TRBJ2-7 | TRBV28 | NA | CASRRLGGGAGSYEQYF | TGTGCCAGCAGACGACTAGGGGGGGGCGCAGGTTCCTACGAGCAGTACTTC
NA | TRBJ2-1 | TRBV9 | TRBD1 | CASSVDRVNEQFF | TGTGCCAGCAGCGTTGACAGGGTGAATGAGCAGTTCTTC
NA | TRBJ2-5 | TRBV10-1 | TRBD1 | CASSDPGQGQETQYF | TGCGCCAGCAGTGACCCGGGACAGGGTCAAGAGACCCAGTACTTC
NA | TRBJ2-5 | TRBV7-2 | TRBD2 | CASSLVAGGRETQYF | TGTGCCAGCAGCTTAGTAGCGGGAGGGCGAGAGACCCAGTACTTC
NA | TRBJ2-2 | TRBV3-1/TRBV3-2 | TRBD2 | CASSQVPSGARGELFF | TGTGCCAGCAGCCAAGTCCCCAGCGGGGCCCGAGGGGAGCTGTTTTTT
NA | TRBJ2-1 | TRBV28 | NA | CASRGHLYNEQFF | TGTGCCAGCCGGGGACACCTATACAATGAGCAGTTCTTC
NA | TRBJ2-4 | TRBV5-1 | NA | CASSLAGTRRAKNIQYF | TGCGCCAGCAGCTTAGCCGGGACTCGTAGAGCCAAAAACATTCAGTACTTC